This is a list of T cell receptor beta chains from one sample in a study of blood T cell repertoires in COVID-19. Clones were read by immunoSEQ multiplex PCR, and TCRdb kept only the in-frame ones, dropping some. This table holds over 90,000 clones, 90% found once. Sequencing used peripheral blood. These receptors were taken from a man aged 45 to 65 with acute or convalescent COVID-19. Both conserved end residues are part of each CDR3. Fields, in order: D gene, V gene, J gene, clone size, CDR3 DNA, CDR3 protein. D genes are given only for firm matches. Where a row states a size, it is once, few, many or the class of an expanded clone; other rows omit it.

>.|TRBV18|TRBJ1-5|.
TGTGCCAGCTCACCTTCGACAGCGGGGCCCCAGCATTTT
CASSPSTAGPQHF
>.|TRBV13|TRBJ2-5|.
TGTGCCAGCAGCTTGGACTTGTCGCGGACCCAGTACTTC
CASSLDLSRTQYF
>.|TRBV28|TRBJ1-6|.
TGTGCCAGCAGCCTCCTACAGGGAACCTATAATTCACCCCTCCACTTT
CASSLLQGTYNSPLHF
>.|TRBV3-1/TRBV3-2|TRBJ2-3|once
TGTGCCAGCAGCCAAGATCTAACTAGCCTCCGCACAGATACGCAGTATTTT
CASSQDLTSLRTDTQYF
>.|TRBV18|TRBJ2-7|once
TGTGCCAGCTCACCCCCTGCCCCCGATCGGGGGTCCTACGAGCAGTACTTC
CASSPPAPDRGSYEQYF
>TRBD2|TRBV29-1|TRBJ2-1|.
TGCAGCGTTCATAAAAGCGGGAGCTCCTACAATGAGCAGTTCTTC
CSVHKSGSSYNEQFF
>.|TRBV5-1|TRBJ2-2|.
TGCGCCAGCAGCCCGCTCGCCTTCAGGGACACCGGGGAGCTGTTTTTT
CASSPLAFRDTGELFF
>TRBD2|TRBV3-1/TRBV3-2|TRBJ2-2|.
TGTGCCAGCAGCCCTAGCGGGAGGACCGGGGAGCTGTTTTTT
CASSPSGRTGELFF
>.|TRBV29-1|TRBJ1-1|.
TGCAGCGTTGGGGACACTTTGAACACTGAAGCTTTCTTT
CSVGDTLNTEAFF
>TRBD1|TRBV19|TRBJ2-1|.
TGTGCCAGTACGACAGGGGGGGGATACAATGAGCAGTTCTTC
CASTTGGGYNEQFF
>.|TRBV4-2|TRBJ2-1|.
TGTGCCAGCAGCCCATCAGTTGGGAGGTCTAACTACAATGAGCAGTTCTTC
CASSPSVGRSNYNEQFF
>.|TRBV27|TRBJ1-6|few
TGTGCCAGCAGTTCTAACTCACCCCTCCACTTT
CASSSNSPLHF
>TRBD1|TRBV10-3|TRBJ2-6|.
TGTGCCTCGGGACAGTCGACCTCTGGGGCCAACGTCCTGACTTTC
CASGQSTSGANVLTF
>TRBD1|TRBV6-1|TRBJ1-5|.
TGTGCCAGCAGAGAAAGAACGGGACAGGGAGTGAGCAATCAGCCCCAGCATTTT
CASRERTGQGVSNQPQHF
>.|TRBV30|TRBJ1-1|.
TGTGCCTGGAGTGGGGGGCCGGCTGAAGCTTTCTTT
CAWSGGPAEAFF
>TRBD2|TRBV5-4|TRBJ2-7|.
TGTGCCAGCAGCACCTGGACTAGCGGGACCGTCTACGAGCAGTACTTC
CASSTWTSGTVYEQYF
>TRBD1|TRBV7-9|TRBJ2-7|.
TGTGCCAGCAGCTTAGCCGCCGGGACAGTCTCCTACGAGCAGTACTTC
CASSLAAGTVSYEQYF